In this sample, the clone carrying this T cell receptor (beta chain) turned up a few times. The antigen is undetermined. These data originate in a study of response to subunit inactivated influenza vaccine. Study-wide results and caveats: Each seasonal influenza vaccination, the authors suggested, recruits few new T cells.

Via MiXCR, TCRdb re-called the RT-PCR reads, giving one row per CDR3 protein. The sample records 500,000 to 550,000 distinct CDR3 sequences, 7.2% being singletons. Sequenced material: PBMCs from blood, taken about 23 months after vaccination. The TCR originated in a man aged 50 to 69 who received an inactivated influenza vaccine.

Here the CDR3 reads CASSATGGGYNEQFF. DNA of the CDR3: TGTGCCAGCAGTGCAACGGGAGGCGGGTACAATGAGCAGTTCTTC. This chain links TRBV2 with TRBJ2-1; 7 nucleotides align to TRBD2. In germline, CDR1 is SNHLY, CDR2 FYNNEI. The V segment lost 4 bases and the J segment 4 bases; nucleotides outside the gene matches: 7. The CDR3 is made up of 15 amino acids. Full variable domain (remainder filled in from reference TRBV2 and TRBJ2-1): EPEVTQTPSHQVTQMGQEVILRCVPISNHLYFYWYRQILGQKVEFLVSFYNNEISEKSEIFDDQFSVERPDGSNFTLKIRSTKLEDSAMYFCASSATGGGYNEQFFGPGTRLTVL.